The rows below give T cell receptor beta chains drawn from one sample of a study of blood T cell repertoires in COVID-19. TCRdb's copy holds only in-frame clones and misses some; the assay was immunoSEQ multiplex PCR. The sample lists roughly 140,000 clones, about nine tenths occurring once. Sequencing was performed on peripheral blood. Receptors originate from a human donor in a cohort sampled during active COVID-19. CDR3s include the opening cysteine and the closing phenylalanine or tryptophan. The order of the fields is J gene, V gene, D gene, clone size, CDR3 protein, CDR3 DNA. A D gene is named only where the DNA matches it firmly. For some rows the clone size is stated as once, few or many, or as a class when expanded; others skip it.

>TRBJ1-1|TRBV27|TRBD1|-
CASRKQGADTEAFF
TGTGCCAGCAGAAAACAGGGGGCGGACACTGAAGCTTTCTTT
>TRBJ1-5|TRBV30|-|-
CAWSPQGFSNQPQHF
TGTGCCTGGAGCCCCCAGGGATTTAGCAATCAGCCCCAGCATTTT
>TRBJ2-5|TRBV4-2|TRBD2|-
CASSQELAMEETQYF
TGTGCCAGCAGCCAAGAACTAGCGATGGAAGAGACCCAGTACTTC
>TRBJ1-5|TRBV19|-|few
CASSIQGWTANQPQHF
TGTGCCAGTAGTATCCAGGGTTGGACAGCAAATCAGCCCCAGCATTTT
>TRBJ1-5|TRBV6-1|TRBD1|-
CASSVFQGARDNQPQHF
TGTGCCAGCAGTGTATTCCAGGGGGCAAGGGACAATCAGCCCCAGCATTTT
>TRBJ2-1|TRBV6-6|TRBD2|-
CASTLAGGYYNEQFF
TGTGCCAGCACTCTAGCGGGAGGCTACTACAATGAGCAGTTCTTC
>TRBJ2-7|TRBV29-1|-|-
CSVGQGQGNEQYF
TGCAGCGTTGGCCAGGGACAAGGGAACGAGCAGTACTTC
>TRBJ1-1|TRBV10-2|-|-
CASSESTYFANTEAFF
TGCGCCAGCAGTGAGTCTACTTACTTTGCGAACACTGAAGCTTTCTTT
>TRBJ1-2|TRBV10-1|TRBD1|once
CASRGTVVNYGYTF
TGCGCCAGCAGGGGGACAGTCGTTAACTATGGCTACACCTTC
>TRBJ2-1|TRBV12-2|-|-
CASRLARTSGHNEQFF
TGTGCAAGTCGCTTAGCCCGGACTAGCGGACACAATGAGCAGTTCTTC
>TRBJ2-1|TRBV3-1/TRBV3-2|-|-
CASSSRPPENNEQFF
TGTGCCAGCAGCTCCCGTCCCCCCGAGAACAATGAGCAGTTCTTC
>TRBJ1-1|TRBV7-2|-|-
CASSLESPGFSEAFF
TGTGCCAGCAGCTTAGAAAGCCCCGGGTTCAGTGAAGCTTTCTTT
>TRBJ1-6|TRBV7-8|TRBD1|few
CASSRAEGANSPLHF
TGTGCCAGCAGCCGAGCGGAGGGGGCTAATTCACCCCTCCACTTT
>TRBJ2-7|TRBV28|-|-
CASSFQRGLGYEQYF
TGTGCCAGCAGTTTTCAGAGGGGGTTAGGCTACGAGCAGTACTTC
>TRBJ2-1|TRBV7-9|TRBD2|-
CASSRLAQDEQFF
TGTGCCAGCAGCCGACTAGCACAAGATGAGCAGTTCTTC
>TRBJ1-5|TRBV29-1|TRBD1|-
CSVRDRGDQLLNQPQHF
TGCAGCGTAAGGGACAGGGGGGATCAACTCCTCAATCAGCCCCAGCATTTT
>TRBJ2-3|TRBV4-1|-|-
CASANAQGLVDTQYF
TGCGCCAGCGCGAACGCGCAGGGGTTGGTTGATACGCAGTATTTT
>TRBJ2-1|TRBV28|TRBD2|-
CASRPSLGTSGYNEQFF
TGTGCCAGCAGGCCATCTCTCGGGACTAGCGGATACAATGAGCAGTTCTTC
>TRBJ1-5|TRBV4-1|TRBD1|few
CASSQGQDHQPQHF
TGCGCCAGCAGCCAGGGACAGGATCATCAGCCCCAGCATTTT
>TRBJ2-7|TRBV12-3/TRBV12-4|TRBD1|-
CASSWDSSYEQYF
TGTGCCAGCAGCTGGGACAGCTCCTACGAGCAGTACTTC
>TRBJ1-4|TRBV4-1|TRBD1|few
CASSSRGRDEKLFF
TGCGCCAGCAGCAGCAGGGGGCGTGATGAAAAACTGTTTTTT
>TRBJ2-1|TRBV4-2|-|-
CASSQVALTPGVRNEQFF
TGTGCCAGCAGCCAAGTCGCTCTGACTCCTGGCGTTAGGAATGAGCAGTTCTTC
>TRBJ1-6|TRBV4-2|TRBD1|once
CASSPQYIGTVDNSPLHF
TGTGCCAGCAGCCCCCAATACATAGGGACAGTAGATAATTCACCCCTCCACTTT
>TRBJ1-1|TRBV14|-|-
CASSQQQGFIKDTEAFF
TGTGCCAGCAGCCAACAACAGGGTTTTATTAAGGACACTGAAGCTTTCTTT
>TRBJ1-1|TRBV5-6|-|-
CASSFGGPYRVGAEAFF
TGTGCCAGCAGCTTCGGGGGGCCCTACAGGGTGGGCGCTGAAGCTTTCTTT
>TRBJ1-1|TRBV28|-|-
CASSAYFPEAFF
TGTGCCAGCAGTGCATACTTCCCAGAAGCTTTCTTT
>TRBJ2-1|TRBV7-8|-|-
CASSLGRSGSYNEQFF
TGTGCCAGCAGCCTGGGCAGGTCAGGCTCCTACAATGAGCAGTTCTTC
>TRBJ1-5|TRBV6-5|TRBD1|-
CASSYSRDRGSPQHF
TGTGCCAGCAGTTACTCCCGGGACAGGGGGTCGCCCCAGCATTTT
>TRBJ1-3|TRBV4-1|TRBD1|-
CASSQDPDRVSRMFGNTIYF
TGCGCCAGCAGCCAAGATCCGGACAGGGTTTCTCGAATGTTTGGAAACACCATATATTTT
>TRBJ1-4|TRBV4-2|-|-
CASSQDGQRHNEKLFF
TGTGCCAGCAGCCAAGATGGACAAAGGCATAATGAAAAACTGTTTTTT
>TRBJ2-1|TRBV6-5|TRBD1|-
CASSYSRTGDYNEQFF
TGTGCCAGCAGTTACTCGCGGACAGGGGACTACAATGAGCAGTTCTTC
>TRBJ2-1|TRBV18|TRBD2|-
CASSPGLARGEQFF
TGTGCCAGCTCACCGGGACTAGCAAGGGGCGAGCAGTTCTTC
>TRBJ1-1|TRBV6-5|-|once
CATSFGGRQAFF
TGTGCCACCAGCTTTGGGGGCAGGCAGGCTTTCTTT
>TRBJ2-5|TRBV24-1|TRBD1|-
CATSAPDRGQETQYF
TGTGCCACCAGTGCCCCCGACAGGGGCCAAGAGACCCAGTACTTC
>TRBJ2-5|TRBV25-1|-|-
CASRDSGLRGEETQYF
TGTGCCAGCAGAGATAGCGGTCTCAGAGGGGAAGAGACCCAGTACTTC
>TRBJ2-1|TRBV11-2|-|-
CASSLELAGNEQFF
TGTGCCAGCAGCTTAGAATTAGCCGGCAATGAGCAGTTCTTC
>TRBJ2-5|TRBV6-2/TRBV6-3|-|-
CASSYSPSETQYF
TGTGCCAGCAGTTACTCCCCTTCCGAGACCCAGTACTTC
>TRBJ2-5|TRBV7-3|-|-
CASSSTLQETQYF
TGTGCCAGCAGCTCTACACTACAAGAGACCCAGTACTTC
>TRBJ2-7|TRBV28|TRBD2|-
CASSLWLTSGRAEEQYF
TGTGCCAGCAGTTTATGGTTGACTAGCGGGAGGGCCGAGGAGCAGTACTTC
>TRBJ2-1|TRBV4-2|-|once
CASSHPWGDPDNEQFF
TGTGCCAGCAGCCATCCCTGGGGAGACCCAGACAATGAGCAGTTCTTC
>TRBJ2-3|TRBV3-1/TRBV3-2|TRBD2|-
CASSQEVPSGVDTQYF
TGTGCCAGCAGCCAAGAGGTGCCTAGCGGGGTAGATACGCAGTATTTT
>TRBJ2-1|TRBV10-3|TRBD1|-
CAIDRGRGSDNEQFF
TGTGCCATCGACAGGGGGCGCGGGTCCGACAATGAGCAGTTCTTC
>TRBJ2-1|TRBV30|-|-
CAWSVLRLSSSYNEQFF
TGTGCCTGGAGTGTACTGAGACTGAGCAGCTCCTACAATGAGCAGTTCTTC
>TRBJ2-6|TRBV7-3|-|-
CASSPSIAGANVLTF
TGTGCCAGCAGCCCCTCCATAGCTGGGGCCAACGTCCTGACTTTC
>TRBJ2-1|TRBV30|-|-
CAWNSRDNEQFF
TGTGCCTGGAACTCCAGGGACAATGAGCAGTTCTTC